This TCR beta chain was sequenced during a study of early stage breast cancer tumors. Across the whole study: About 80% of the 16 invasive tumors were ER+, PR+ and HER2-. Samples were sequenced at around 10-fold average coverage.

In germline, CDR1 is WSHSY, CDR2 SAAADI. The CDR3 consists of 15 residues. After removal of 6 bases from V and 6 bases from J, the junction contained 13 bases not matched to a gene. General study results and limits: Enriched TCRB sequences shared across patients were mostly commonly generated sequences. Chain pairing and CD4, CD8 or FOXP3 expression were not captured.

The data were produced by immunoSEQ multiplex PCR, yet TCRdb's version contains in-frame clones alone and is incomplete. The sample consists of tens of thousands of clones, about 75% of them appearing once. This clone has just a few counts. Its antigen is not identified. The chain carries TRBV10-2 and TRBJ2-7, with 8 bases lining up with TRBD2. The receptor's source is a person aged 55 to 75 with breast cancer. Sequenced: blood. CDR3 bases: TGCGCCAGCAGCACAACCGGGACTAGTTCGTCCGAGCAGTACTTC. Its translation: CASSTTGTSSSEQYF.